The next 24 T cell receptor beta chains were all read from a single sample in a study of blood T cell repertoires in COVID-19. The method was immunoSEQ multiplex PCR; TCRdb's version includes in-frame clones alone and lacks a portion of them. The table has tens of thousands of clones, approximately 70% seen once. Sequenced: peripheral blood. The receptors shown here come from a woman between 65 and 79 years old with acute or convalescent COVID-19.

In its sample, this clone was seen once. The chain is built from TRBV18 and TRBJ2-7, with TRBD2 identical over 8 bases. The V and J ends lost 8 bases and 5 bases, in that order; junction bases with no gene match: 8. Germline CDR1 reads KGHSH; CDR2 reads LQKENI. The CDR3 length is 13 residues. The DNA for the CDR3 is TGTGCCAGCCAGAGCGGGAGAGATAACGAGCAGTACTTC. Translated, it gives CASQSGRDNEQYF.

The CDR3 DNA is TGTGCCATCAGCGAGGGGGGGGCAGTCTATGGCTACACCTTC. Translation gives CAISEGGAVYGYTF. The gene calls are TRBV10-3 and TRBJ1-2, with D perhaps TRBD1 (6 bases). Germline CDR1 ENHRY, CDR2 SYGVKD. The CDR3 covers 14 residues. The V end was cut by 6 bases, the J end by 4 bases, with 15 bases between.

CDR3 DNA sequence: TGTGCCAGCAGCAATCGGGACAGCGGCACAGATACGCAGTATTTT. It encodes CASSNRDSGTDTQYF. The chain joins TRBV28 to TRBJ2-3; 7 nucleotides agree with TRBD1. The ends lost 6 bases at V and 1 base at J; junction bases unmatched: 7. The CDR3 consists of 15 residues. Germline V gene lookup returns CDR1 MDHEN and CDR2 SYDVKM.

The V gene is TRBV3-1 (or the pseudogene TRBV3-2), the J gene TRBJ2-5, with 11 bases identical to TRBD2. The CDR3 spans 16 residues. With 0 bases clipped from V and 4 bases from J, the junction kept 4 bases outside the gene matches. Germline V gene data show CDR1 as LGHDT and CDR2 as YNNKEL (reference sequence). CDR3 residues: CASSQDKLAGVETQYF. The DNA for the CDR3 is TGTGCCAGCAGCCAAGATAAACTAGCGGGGGTAGAGACCCAGTACTTC.

This clone turned up a few times. The chain employs TRBV4-1 and TRBJ2-7; no clear D. The CDR3 is 15 residues long. The V and J ends lost 0 bases and 0 bases respectively, with 9 bases between them. Per the germline V gene, CDR1 is MGHRA and CDR2 is YSYEKL. CDR3 region: CASSQDPSSSYEQYF. Here the CDR3 DNA reads TGCGCCAGCAGCCAAGACCCTAGTAGCTCCTACGAGCAGTACTTC.

J is TRBJ1-1 and V is TRBV15; TRBD1 aligns across 8 bases. V gave up 6 bases and J gave up 1 base; unmatched junction bases: 19. Germline V CDR1 and CDR2: LNHNV, YYDKDF (reference sequence). CDR3 length equals 19 residues. The CDR3 DNA reads as TGTGCCACCAGGCCGACAGGGGCTCTCTTGCCCACGCAGAACACTGAAGCTTTCTTT. Translating gives CATRPTGALLPTQNTEAFF. The full variable domain, in which reference TRBV15 and TRBJ1-1 provide the parts outside the CDR3, is DAMVIQNPRYQVTQFGKPVTLSCSQTLNHNVMYWYQQKSSQAPKLLFHYYDKDFNNEADTPDNFQSRRPNTSFCFLDIRSPGLGDTAMYLCATRPTGALLPTQNTEAFFGQGTRLTVV.

The rearrangement joins TRBV5-3 to TRBJ1-6; the match to TRBD1 covers 7 bases. TRBV5-3 qualifies as an ORF whose function is uncertain. CDR3 size: 17 residues. After removal of 7 bases from V and 0 bases from J, the junction contained 10 bases not matched to a gene. The CDR3 loop reads CAREQGLRRSYNSPLHF. CDR3 sequence (DNA): TGTGCCAGAGAACAGGGGCTCCGCCGCTCCTATAATTCACCCCTCCACTTT.

The V and J genes are TRBV11-3 and TRBJ2-2; the D gene is possibly TRBD1 (7 bases). The germline V gene has CDR1 SGHNT and CDR2 YENEEA. Trimming pared 1 base from V and 4 bases from J, leaving 16 bases between. The CDR3 runs 17 residues. In nucleotides, the CDR3 is TGTGCCAGCAGCTTAGCGATGGGGGGACAGTTCACCGGGGAGCTGTTTTTT. Protein: CASSLAMGGQFTGELFF. The complete variable domain, with remaining parts taken from reference TRBV11-3 and TRBJ2-2, reads EAGVVQSPRYKIIEKKQPVAFWCNPISGHNTLYWYLQNLGQGPELLIRYENEEAVDDSQLPKDRFSAERLKGVDSTLKIQPAELGDSAVYLCASSLAMGGQFTGELFFGEGSRLTVL.

The CDR3 DNA reads TGTGCCAGTGAAGGGGATTCATACGAGCAGTACTTC. This gives the protein CASEGDSYEQYF. The chain links TRBV11-2 to TRBJ2-7, with D possibly matching TRBD1 (5 bases). The CDR3 consists of 12 residues. CDR1 is SGHAT, CDR2 FQNNGV, per germline. The V gene lost 9 bases and the J gene lost 4 bases, with 13 bases spanning the gap. Full variable domain (missing parts from reference TRBV11-2 and TRBJ2-7): EAGVAQSPRYKIIEKRQSVAFWCNPISGHATLYWYQQILGQGPKLLIQFQNNGVVDDSQLPKDRFSAERLKGVDSTLKIQPAKLEDSAVYLCASEGDSYEQYFGPGTRLTVT.

In this sample, this clone turned up many times. The rearrangement links TRBV6-2 or TRBV6-3 to TRBJ1-6; 9 bases are a match to TRBD1. CDR3 length: 16 amino acids. From germline, CDR1 is MNHEY and CDR2 SVGEGT. The ends lost 5 bases at V and 5 bases at J; junction bases unmatched: 7. The CDR3 reads CASSRPQGANNSPLHF. CDR3 DNA: TGTGCCAGCAGTAGACCACAGGGGGCTAATAATTCACCCCTCCACTTT.

V and J are TRBV5-6 and TRBJ2-4, with 7 bases identical to TRBD2. The CDR3 sequence is 13 residues long. Trimming took 0 bases from V and 9 from J; bases not matched to a gene: 3. The germline CDR1 and CDR2 sequences are SGHDT and YYEEEE. The CDR3: CASSLATGGIQYF. As DNA, the CDR3 is TGTGCCAGCAGCTTGGCCACGGGGGGCATTCAGTACTTC.

This clone was seen a single time. The chain employs TRBV11-2 and TRBJ2-7; D is undetermined. V lost 1 base to trimming and J lost 2 bases, with 12 bases between them. The CDR3 extends over 15 amino acids. CDR1 SGHAT and CDR2 FQNNGV come from the germline V gene. The CDR3 nucleotides read TGTGCCAGCAGCTTAGCGGCCGACTGGGCCTACGAGCAGTACTTC. It translates to CASSLAADWAYEQYF.

The rearrangement links TRBV3-1 (or the pseudogene TRBV3-2) to TRBJ2-3; TRBD2 matches 12 bases. Germline CDR1 and CDR2: LGHDT and YNNKEL (reference sequence). After removal of 2 bases from V and 2 bases from J, the junction contained 11 bases not matched to a gene. The CDR3 sequence is 19 residues long. The chain's CDR3 is CASSQSRLAGATPTDTQYF. DNA of the CDR3: TGTGCCAGCAGCCAATCAAGACTAGCGGGAGCGACCCCCACAGATACGCAGTATTTT.

V gene TRBV28 combines with J gene TRBJ1-1; D may be TRBD1 (6 bases). This CDR3 comprises 15 residues. Trimming removed 6 bases at V and 4 bases at J, with 18 bases between. Per the germline V gene, CDR1 is MDHEN and CDR2 is SYDVKM. The CDR3: CASSWVQGSFTEAFF. CDR3 DNA: TGTGCCAGCAGCTGGGTACAGGGATCGTTCACTGAAGCTTTCTTT.

The chain couples TRBV5-1 to TRBJ2-3, with D maybe TRBD2 (5 bases). V lost 7 bases to trimming and J lost 2 bases, with 14 bases between them. This CDR3 is 14 amino acids long. Germline V gives CDR1 SGHRS, CDR2 YFSETQ. CDR3 bases: TGCGCCAGCGGGAGAGTAGCCCTCACAGATACGCAGTATTTT. Protein sequence: CASGRVALTDTQYF.

V is TRBV5-1 and J is TRBJ2-7; 14 bases map to TRBD2. J gave up 0 bases and V 3 bases, and 8 bases lay outside the gene matches. The CDR3 is made up of 18 amino acids. Germline V gene data show CDR1 as SGHRS and CDR2 as YFSETQ. Here the CDR3 reads CASSSSGTSGSISYEQYF. CDR3 bases: TGCGCCAGCAGCTCCTCCGGGACTAGCGGGAGTATCTCCTACGAGCAGTACTTC.

This clone rates as medium-sized. The chain recombines TRBV6-5 with TRBJ2-7, with 12 bases identical to TRBD2. CDR3 length: 14 residues. CDR1 MNHEY and CDR2 SVGAGI come from the germline V gene. The V segment lost 6 bases and the J segment 0 bases; nucleotides outside the gene matches: 0. CDR3 sequence (DNA): TGTGCCAGCAGGACTAGCGGGAGCTCCTACGAGCAGTACTTC. It codes for CASRTSGSSYEQYF.

The genes are TRBV28 and TRBJ2-7; no definite D call. This CDR3 contains 14 residues. Germline V lookup: CDR1 MDHEN, CDR2 SYDVKM. Trimming left V 3 bases short and J 0 bases short, with 9 bases between. This CDR3 is CASSFGYSSYEQYF. As DNA, the CDR3 is TGTGCCAGCAGTTTCGGGTATAGCTCCTACGAGCAGTACTTC.

The genes are TRBV28 and TRBJ2-3; perhaps TRBD2 as D (6 bases). Germline V gene sequence: CDR1 MDHEN, CDR2 SYDVKM. This CDR3 is 14 amino acids long. V was trimmed by 7 bases and J by 4 bases, leaving 15 bases between them. CDR3 in amino acids: CASTEGWRADTQYF. As DNA, the CDR3 is TGTGCCAGCACGGAGGGGTGGAGGGCAGATACGCAGTATTTT.

The chain employs TRBV5-4 and TRBJ1-4, with TRBD1 matching 9 bases. Germline CDR1 reads SGHNT; CDR2 reads YYREEE (reference sequence). With 5 bases clipped from V and 5 bases from J, the junction kept 4 bases outside the gene matches. CDR3 size: 14 residues. Here the CDR3 reads CASSSGQGNEKLFF. The CDR3 DNA reads as TGTGCCAGCAGTTCCGGACAGGGGAATGAAAAACTGTTTTTT.

The chain has TRBV11-2 and TRBJ2-5, with D maybe TRBD2 (5 bases). The V gene lost 0 bases and the J gene lost 7 bases, with 12 bases spanning the gap. CDR1 is SGHAT and CDR2 is FQNNGV in the germline V gene. The CDR3 runs 14 residues. The CDR3 spells CASSLDWTGGTQYF. Written as DNA, the CDR3 is TGTGCCAGCAGCTTAGATTGGACTGGTGGGACCCAGTACTTC.

This rearrangement joins TRBV19 to TRBJ1-1; 8 nucleotides match TRBD1. Germline CDR1 reads LNHDA; CDR2 reads SQIVND (reference sequence). J was trimmed by 5 bases and V by 6 bases; bases with no gene match: 11. The CDR3 extends over 15 amino acids. CDR3 sequence (DNA): TGTGCCAGTAGGAGAACGACAGGGGCAGGGACTGAAGCTTTCTTT. Its translation: CASRRTTGAGTEAFF. Based on the CDR3 plus reference TRBV19 and TRBJ1-1, the full variable domain is DGGITQSPKYLFRKEGQNVTLSCEQNLNHDAMYWYRQDPGQGLRLIYYSQIVNDFQKGDIAEGYSVSREKKESFPLTVTSAQKNPTAFYLCASRRTTGAGTEAFFGQGTRLTVV.

V and J are TRBV28 and TRBJ1-2, with TRBD1 matching 12 bases. The CDR3 sequence is 15 residues long. Germline values: CDR1 MDHEN, CDR2 SYDVKM. Unmatched junction bases numbered 4, after V lost 4 bases and J lost 4 bases. CDR3 DNA sequence: TGTGCCAGCAGTTCGGGACAGGGGGCCGGCTATGGCTACACCTTC. Protein sequence: CASSSGQGAGYGYTF.

This clone has a count of ten or more. The chain combines TRBV6-5 with TRBJ1-5, with D possibly being TRBD1 (5 bases). Deletions cut 8 bases from V and 3 bases from J, with 14 bases between. The CDR3 length is 14 residues. Germline CDR1 MNHEY, CDR2 SVGAGI. The CDR3 nucleotides are TGTGCCAGCCACTTAGGGGCTATCAATCAGCCCCAGCATTTT. Its translation: CASHLGAINQPQHF.